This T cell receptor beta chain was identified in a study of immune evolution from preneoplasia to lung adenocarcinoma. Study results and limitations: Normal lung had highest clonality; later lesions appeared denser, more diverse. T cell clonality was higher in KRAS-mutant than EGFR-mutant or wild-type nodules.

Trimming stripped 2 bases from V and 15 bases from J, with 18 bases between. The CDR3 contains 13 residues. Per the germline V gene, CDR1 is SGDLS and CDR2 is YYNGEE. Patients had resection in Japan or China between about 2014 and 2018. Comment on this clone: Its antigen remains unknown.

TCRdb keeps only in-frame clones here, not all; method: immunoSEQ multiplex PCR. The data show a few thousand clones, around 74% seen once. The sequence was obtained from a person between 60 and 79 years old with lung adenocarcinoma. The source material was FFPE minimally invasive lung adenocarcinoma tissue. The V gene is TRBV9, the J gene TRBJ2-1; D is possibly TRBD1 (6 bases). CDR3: CASSVQPQGNRFF. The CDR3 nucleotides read TGTGCCAGCAGCGTCCAGCCGCAGGGGAATCGGTTCTTC.